The 2 T cell receptor beta chains below were found in one sample sequenced in a study of Graves' ophthalmopathy and Graves' hyperthyroidism. Using RNA transcripts, the TCR beta CDR3 regions were amplified. The first round was an RT-PCR with HTBI primers, and the second round was a multiplex PCR. TCRdb reanalysed the multiplex PCR reads using MiXCR and keeps one entry per CDR3 protein. The profile shows over 40,000 distinct CDR3 sequences, less than 65% of them singletons. Sequencing was done on a sample of peripheral blood. The receptors shown here come from an adult man with Graves' ophthalmopathy.

CDR3 sequence (DNA): TGCAGTGCTAGAGGCATTGATGAGCAGTTCTTC. This translates into CSARGIDEQFF. The chain employs TRBV20-1 and TRBJ2-1; D is ambiguous. Germline CDR1 DFQATT, CDR2 SNEGSKA (reference sequence). This CDR3 region has 11 residues. V was clipped by 1 base and J by 8 bases, with 6 bases between them.

The J gene is TRBJ2-7, the V gene TRBV3-1; D unresolved. Germline CDR1 is LGHDT and CDR2 is YNNKEL (reference sequence). The CDR3 totals 11 residues. V shed 0 bases and J shed 3 bases, with 0 bases lying between them. CDR3 nucleotides: TGTGCCAGCAGCCAAGACTACGAGCAGTACTTC. Translated: CASSQDYEQYF.